This TCR beta chain is from a study of metastatic and nonmetastatic thyroid tumors. For the study at large: The comparison covered peripheral blood and tumor or nodule tissue in malignant and benign thyroid patients. Study-level findings and limits: Versus benign nodules, malignant thyroid tumors reportedly had significantly higher TCR beta diversity, in blood and tumor.

No patient received treatment before thyroid surgery. A word on this clone: Its antigen is undetermined.

V shed 0 bases and J shed 2 bases, with 8 bases lying between them. The CDR3 is 13 amino acids. The germline gives CDR1 DFQATT, CDR2 SNEGSKA (reference sequence). Per the original data handling: Construction of a distant-metastasis classifier for papillary thyroid cancer relied on CDR3 differences across clinicopathological groups. TCRdb re-analyzed the PCR reads using MiXCR. The V and J calls follow TCRdb's processing rather than the paper's. The data show roughly 15,000 clones, roughly 26% seen once. Sequencing used tumor tissue. The clonotype comes from a female donor with papillary thyroid cancer or a benign thyroid nodule (not recorded which). Some clones in this sample may be carry-over from other donors' samples. The chain is built from TRBV20-1 and TRBJ2-7; D is unclear. CDR3 sequence: CSAREDVAYEQYF. CDR3 DNA sequence: TGCAGTGCTAGAGAAGACGTAGCCTACGAGCAGTACTTC.